The sequence of this T cell receptor (beta chain) was determined in a study of blood T cell repertoires in COVID-19. Study overall: The samples span acute and convalescent COVID-19 from the United States, Italy and Spain. From T cells, B-cell-depleted T cells, or PBMCs came the material, which was cDNA or gDNA.

The CDR3 consists of 14 residues. Germline V gene data show CDR1 as MDHEN and CDR2 as SYDVKM. Trimming removed 4 bases from V and 4 bases from J, with 11 bases in between. Original handling: Amplification of reference gene primers was used by the study to estimate nucleated cell counts. Measured with immunoSEQ multiplex PCR; TCRdb has only the in-frame clones, and not every one. That table furnishes V, J and clone size, whereas the DNA furnished D and trimming. Among about 270,000 clones listed, around 82% were seen once. The clonotype comes from an elderly man with acute or convalescent COVID-19. Sequenced sample: peripheral blood. This chain joins TRBV28 and TRBJ2-1; possible D gene TRBD1, 6 bases. The DNA for the CDR3 is TGTGCCAGCAGTTCTGCCGGACAGTACAATGAGCAGTTCTTC. It encodes CASSSAGQYNEQFF.